The T cell receptor (beta chain) described here comes from a study of OX40 agonist ivuxolimab in advanced cancers. As for the study in general: With a range of roughly 20 to 85, age averaged 60 years, and about 80% were male.

TCRdb keeps only in-frame clones here, not all; method: immunoSEQ multiplex PCR. The table lists 90,000 to 95,000 clones, about 90% of them singletons. Broader study findings: More expanded clones were seen, on average, in CD8+ T cells than in CD4+.

On cycle 4 day 1 and cycle 7 day 1, as well as at baseline, blood was sampled. A note on this clone: Its antigen is unidentified.

This CDR3 region has 15 residues. Germline assignment: CDR1 SGHRS and CDR2 YFSETQ. Trimming took 2 bases from V and 2 from J; bases not matched to a gene: 5. The receptor was isolated from an adult with an advanced solid tumor such as melanoma, head and neck, liver or kidney cancer. The chain has TRBV5-1 and TRBJ1-1; 8 positions agree with TRBD1. Sequencing was performed on CD4+ or CD8+ T cells sorted from blood, taken in a trial of the OX40 agonist ivuxolimab. The CDR3 DNA reads TGCGCCAGCAGCTTTGACGGACAGGGAAACACTGAAGCTTTCTTT. Protein: CASSFDGQGNTEAFF. The complete variable domain, with remaining parts taken from reference TRBV5-1 and TRBJ1-1, reads KAGVTQTPRYLIKTRGQQVTLSCSPISGHRSVSWYQQTPGQGLQFLFEYFSETQRNKGNFPGRFSGRQFSNSRSEMNVSTLELGDSALYLCASSFDGQGNTEAFFGQGTRLTVV.